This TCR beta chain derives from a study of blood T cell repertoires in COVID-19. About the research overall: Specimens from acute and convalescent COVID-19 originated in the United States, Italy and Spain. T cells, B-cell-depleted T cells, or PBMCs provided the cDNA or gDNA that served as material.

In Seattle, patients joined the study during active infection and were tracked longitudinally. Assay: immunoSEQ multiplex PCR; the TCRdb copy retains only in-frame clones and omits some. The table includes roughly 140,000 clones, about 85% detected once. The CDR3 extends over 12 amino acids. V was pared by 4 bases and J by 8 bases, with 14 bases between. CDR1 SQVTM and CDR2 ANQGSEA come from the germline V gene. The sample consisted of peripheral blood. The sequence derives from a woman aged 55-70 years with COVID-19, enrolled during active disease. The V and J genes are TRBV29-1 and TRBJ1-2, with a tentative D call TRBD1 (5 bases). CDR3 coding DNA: TGCAGCGTTGCCCAGGGTGGTCGGGGCTACACCTTC. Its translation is CSVAQGGRGYTF.